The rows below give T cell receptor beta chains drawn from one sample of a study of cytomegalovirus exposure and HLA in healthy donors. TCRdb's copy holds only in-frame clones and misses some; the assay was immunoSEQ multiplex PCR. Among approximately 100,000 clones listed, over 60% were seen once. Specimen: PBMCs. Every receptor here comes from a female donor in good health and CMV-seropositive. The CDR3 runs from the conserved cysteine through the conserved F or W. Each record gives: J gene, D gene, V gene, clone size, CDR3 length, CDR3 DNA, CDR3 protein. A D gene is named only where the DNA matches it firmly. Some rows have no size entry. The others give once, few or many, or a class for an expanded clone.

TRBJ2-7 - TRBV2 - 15 TGTGCCAGCAGTGGCCAAGGACACACCACCTACGAGCAGTACTTC CASSGQGHTTYEQYF
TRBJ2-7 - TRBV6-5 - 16 TGTGCCAGCAGTTACTCGAACCCCTTGGAGGACTACGAGCAGTACTTC CASSYSNPLEDYEQYF
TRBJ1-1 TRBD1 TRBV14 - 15 TGTGCCAGCAGCCGTAGGACAGGGCTGAACACTGAAGCTTTCTTT CASSRRTGLNTEAFF
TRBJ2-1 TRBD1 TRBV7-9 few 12 TGTTCCAGCAGCTCAACAGGGGATGAGCAGTTCTTC CSSSSTGDEQFF
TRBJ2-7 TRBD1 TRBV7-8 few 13 TGTGCCAGCCTCGGACAGGGGGACTACGAGCAGTACTTC CASLGQGDYEQYF
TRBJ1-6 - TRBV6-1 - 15 TGTGCCAGCAGTGACAGGGGCTCCTATAATTCACCCCTCCACTTT CASSDRGSYNSPLHF
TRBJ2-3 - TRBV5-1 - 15 TGCGCCAGCAGCTTACAGGCGAGCTACACAGATACGCAGTATTTT CASSLQASYTDTQYF
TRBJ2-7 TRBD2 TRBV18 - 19 TGTGCCAGCTCCCCTACCGGGACAGGATCTAGCGGGAGGTTGAACGAGCAGTACTTC CASSPTGTGSSGRLNEQYF
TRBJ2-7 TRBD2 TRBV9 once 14 TGTGCCAGCAGCTCCACGCGGGCGGGAGGCGAGCAGTACTTC CASSSTRAGGEQYF
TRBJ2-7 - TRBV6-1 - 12 TGTGCCAGCAGCGACAGAGCCTACGAGCAGTACTTC CASSDRAYEQYF
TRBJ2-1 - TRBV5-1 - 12 TGCGCCAGCAGACGGGGAGACAATGAGCAGTTCTTC CASRRGDNEQFF
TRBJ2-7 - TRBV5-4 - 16 TGTGCCAGCAGCTTGACCGTAAGGGGGGGGCTGGACGAGCAGTACTTC CASSLTVRGGLDEQYF
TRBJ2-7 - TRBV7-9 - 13 TGTGCCAGCAGCATCCCACTAGACTACGAGCAGTACTTC CASSIPLDYEQYF
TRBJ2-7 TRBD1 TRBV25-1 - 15 TGTGCCAGCAGTGAATGGGCAGGGGGCGGCGGCGAGCAGTACTTC CASSEWAGGGGEQYF
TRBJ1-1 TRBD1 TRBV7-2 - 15 TGTGCCAGCAGCCCCGGACAGGTGGGGAACACTGAAGCTTTCTTT CASSPGQVGNTEAFF
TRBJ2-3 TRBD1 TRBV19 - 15 TGTGCCAGTAGTATGTGGGGACAGGGCGCAGATACGCAGTATTTT CASSMWGQGADTQYF
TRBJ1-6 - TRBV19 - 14 TGTGCCAGTAGTATAGGAGGCGGCAATTCACCCCTCCACTTT CASSIGGGNSPLHF
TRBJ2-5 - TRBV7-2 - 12 TGTGCCAGCAGCTTTCGGCAAGAGACCCAGTACTTC CASSFRQETQYF
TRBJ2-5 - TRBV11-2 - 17 TGTGCCAGCAGCTTAGAAGTTAGTGGTCCATCGAGTGGGACCCAGTACTTC CASSLEVSGPSSGTQYF
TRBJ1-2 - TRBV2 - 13 TGTGCCAGCAGTGGGGACAATAACTATGGCTACACCTTC CASSGDNNYGYTF
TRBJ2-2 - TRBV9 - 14 TGTGCCAGCAGAGGGGGGGCCCACACCGGGGAGCTGTTTTTT CASRGGAHTGELFF
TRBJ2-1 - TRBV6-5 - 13 TGTGCCAGCAGTTACCTGGCCCACGGGGGGCAGTTCTTC CASSYLAHGGQFF
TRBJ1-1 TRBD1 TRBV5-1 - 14 TGCGCCAGCTCTCGGGGACAGATGAACACTGAAGCTTTCTTT CASSRGQMNTEAFF
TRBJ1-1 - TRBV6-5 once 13 TGTGCCAGCACCGAAGGACAGATCACTGAAGCTTTCTTT CASTEGQITEAFF
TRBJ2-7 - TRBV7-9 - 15 TGTGCCAGCAGCTTAAACTCACGAAGCGTTGACGAGCAGTACTTC CASSLNSRSVDEQYF
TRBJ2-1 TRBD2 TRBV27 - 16 TGTGCCAGCAGACCTCGGCTAGCGGGGTTCTACAATGAGCAGTTCTTC CASRPRLAGFYNEQFF
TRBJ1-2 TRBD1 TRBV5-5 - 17 TGTGCCAGCAGCTTGGGGGCGGGACAGCTTACTTCCTATGGCTACACCTTC CASSLGAGQLTSYGYTF
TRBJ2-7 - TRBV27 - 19 TGTGCCAGCAGTTTAACCGGCGGTATTTGGACAGTGAACGCCTACGAGCAGTACTTC CASSLTGGIWTVNAYEQYF
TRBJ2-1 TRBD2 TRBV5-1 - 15 TGCGCCAGCAGCTTGTCCCTAGCGGGAGTCAATGAGCAGTTCTTC CASSLSLAGVNEQFF
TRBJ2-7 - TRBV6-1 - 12 TGTGCCAGCGGTCCGGGACACTACGAGCAGTACTTC CASGPGHYEQYF
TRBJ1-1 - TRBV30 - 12 TGTGCCTGGATTACCAGAGGCACTGAAGCTTTCTTT CAWITRGTEAFF
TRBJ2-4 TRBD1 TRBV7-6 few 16 TGTGCCAGCAGCTTAGGGACAGGGACGGCCAAAAACAGTCAGTACTTC CASSLGTGTAKNSQYF
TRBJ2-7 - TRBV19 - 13 TGTGCCAGTAGTCCCGGACAAGACTACGAGCAGTACTTC CASSPGQDYEQYF
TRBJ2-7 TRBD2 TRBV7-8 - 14 TGTGCCAGCAGCCTACTAGCGGGAGTCTACGAGCAGTACTTC CASSLLAGVYEQYF
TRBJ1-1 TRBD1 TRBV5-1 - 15 TGCGCCAGCAGAGGGACAGGTGGGATCGTAACTGAAGCTTTCTTT CASRGTGGIVTEAFF
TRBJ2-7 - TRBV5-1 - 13 TGCGCCAGCAGCTTGGCTAGCGACGGCGAGCAGTACTTC CASSLASDGEQYF
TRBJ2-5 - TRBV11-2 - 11 TGTGCCAGCAGCTTTAGGGCCAGGGAGGACTTC CASSFRAREDF
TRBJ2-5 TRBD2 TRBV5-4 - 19 TGTGCCAGCAGCCACCCCCCGTCCGGGGGGTCGGCCCCCCAAGAGACCCAGTACTTC CASSHPPSGGSAPQETQYF
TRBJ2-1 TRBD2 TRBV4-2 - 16 TGTGCCAGCAGCCAAAACGGACTAGCGGTCAGCAATGAGCAGTTCTTC CASSQNGLAVSNEQFF
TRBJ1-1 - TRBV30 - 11 TGTGCCTCAGGCGTGAACACTGAAGCTTTCTTT CASGVNTEAFF